A single sample gave rise to the 10 T cell receptor beta chains below, sequenced in a study of PD-1 blockade in classical Hodgkin lymphoma. Every single patient, without exception, relapsed after autologous stem cell transplantation, and brentuximab vedotin exposure varied. The repertoire was sequenced with immunoSEQ multiplex PCR; TCRdb's copy has only in-frame clones and lacks some. The sample shows tens of thousands of clones, 88% of them seen only once. The material sequenced was peripheral blood mononuclear cells (PBMCs), taken at baseline. The origin of the receptors is a human donor with classical Hodgkin lymphoma.

The chain employs TRBV28 and TRBJ1-3; D is unresolved. Deletions cut 2 bases from V and 4 bases from J, with 9 bases between. Germline assignment: CDR1 MDHEN and CDR2 SYDVKM. This CDR3 comprises 14 residues. CDR3 sequence (DNA): TGTGCCAGCAGTTTAAGTAGGGCGGGAAACACCATATATTTT. Its translation: CASSLSRAGNTIYF.

The chain is built from TRBV11-2 and TRBJ2-7, with D perhaps TRBD2 (5 bases). Germline CDR1 SGHAT, CDR2 FQNNGV. The CDR3 is 15 amino acids. Trimming cost V 6 bases and J 0 bases, with 15 bases left between them. The CDR3 DNA is TGTGCCAGCAGACTAGACCGGCATTACTCCTACGAGCAGTACTTC. Translating gives CASRLDRHYSYEQYF.

This chain joins TRBV5-1 and TRBJ1-2; the D is unclear. Per the germline V gene, CDR1 is SGHRS and CDR2 is YFSETQ. V lost 1 base, J lost 5 bases, and 12 bases lay in between. This CDR3 is 14 amino acids long. The CDR3 DNA is TGCGCCAGCAGCTTGTACCAGAGTCTTTATGGCTACACCTTC. Amino acid sequence: CASSLYQSLYGYTF.

This clone was counted only a few times. V gene TRBV10-3 combines with J gene TRBJ2-6, with no clear D. The CDR3 runs 16 residues. Germline V gene sequence: CDR1 ENHRY, CDR2 SYGVKD. V shed 0 bases and J shed 0 bases, with 6 bases lying between them. CDR3 in amino acids: CAISESGNSGANVLTF. The CDR3 DNA reads TGTGCCATCAGTGAGTCGGGAAACTCTGGGGCCAACGTCCTGACTTTC.

V and J are TRBV19 and TRBJ1-1, with a weak D call TRBD1 (6 bases). Trimming left V 3 bases short and J 4 bases short, with 12 bases between. Germline V lookup: CDR1 LNHDA, CDR2 SQIVND (reference sequence). This CDR3 spans 14 amino acids. The CDR3 DNA reads as TGTGCCAGTAGTATTGACGGGGGGCTCACTGAAGCTTTCTTT. Amino acid sequence: CASSIDGGLTEAFF.

The chain couples TRBV19 to TRBJ2-1, with TRBD2 as a possible D gene (5 bases). The CDR3 has 15 amino acids. CDR1 is LNHDA, CDR2 SQIVND, per germline (reference sequence). Between the trimmed V and J ends, which lost 6 bases and 0 bases, there was a span of 12 bases. CDR3: CASRQAELSYNEQFF. The CDR3 DNA reads TGTGCCAGTAGGCAAGCGGAGCTCTCCTACAATGAGCAGTTCTTC. Using reference TRBV19 and TRBJ2-1 for the parts outside the CDR3, the full variable domain is DGGITQSPKYLFRKEGQNVTLSCEQNLNHDAMYWYRQDPGQGLRLIYYSQIVNDFQKGDIAEGYSVSREKKESFPLTVTSAQKNPTAFYLCASRQAELSYNEQFFGPGTRLTVL.

In the case of this clone: One junction end does not reproduce the germline sequence, and a read error may be involved. The chain joins TRBV6-1 to TRBJ2-5; 8 nucleotides agree with TRBD1. The length of the CDR3 is 14 residues. From germline, CDR1 is MNHNS and CDR2 SASEGT. CDR3 sequence: CASTEPGTGPAADF. The CDR3 DNA follows: TGTGCCAGCACCGAACCCGGGACAGGCCCTGCGGCGGACTTC.

The rearrangement joins TRBV11-1 to TRBJ2-7; D is perhaps TRBD2 (5 bases). V was pared by 4 bases and J by 5 bases, with 9 bases between. This CDR3 comprises 12 residues. The germline V gene encodes CDR1 SGHAT and CDR2 FQDESV (reference sequence). CDR3 coding DNA: TGTGCCAGCAGCTGGGTCGGGGACGAGCAGTACTTC. Translation: CASSWVGDEQYF.

This clone was seen only once. This chain uses TRBV27 with TRBJ2-7; 12 bases are shared with TRBD2. V shed 2 bases and J 2 bases; nucleotides not matched to a gene: 1. The CDR3 is 15 residues long. The germline V gene has CDR1 MNHEY and CDR2 SMNVEV (reference sequence). CDR3 residues: CASSLRLAGAYEQYF. CDR3 DNA sequence: TGTGCCAGCAGTTTAAGACTAGCGGGGGCCTACGAGCAGTACTTC.

V and J are TRBV7-2 and TRBJ1-5; D is unresolved. From germline, CDR1 is SGHTA and CDR2 FQGNSA. The CDR3 runs 15 residues. With 5 bases removed from V and 4 bases from J, the gap between germline ends came to 15 bases. The CDR3 region is CASSPDSRRNQPQHF. The CDR3 DNA reads TGTGCCAGCAGCCCAGATAGCAGGCGGAATCAGCCCCAGCATTTT.